The T cell receptor (beta chain) described here comes from a study of blood T cell repertoires in COVID-19. Study information: Material from acute and convalescent COVID-19 was sourced from the United States, Italy and Spain. From T cells, B-cell-depleted T cells, or PBMCs came the material, which was cDNA or gDNA.

Germline V gives CDR1 SGHDN, CDR2 FVKESK. Deletions cut 1 base from V and 6 bases from J, with 15 bases between. This CDR3 is built from 15 residues. Under the authors' procedure: By means of reference gene primer amplification, nucleated cell counts were estimated. Repertoires were generated with immunoSEQ multiplex PCR, while TCRdb's copy carries only in-frame clones and drops some. V and J calls and clone size follow that table, whereas D and trimming were derived from the DNA. Among about 390,000 clones listed, about 90% were seen once. The Seattle site enrolled patients during active infection and followed them longitudinally.

Sequencing input: peripheral blood. This TCR was sampled from a woman in her sixties or seventies with COVID-19, enrolled during active disease. The V and J genes are TRBV14 and TRBJ1-2; D is undetermined. The CDR3 protein is CASSQGTWRVDGYTF. CDR3 bases: TGTGCCAGCAGCCAAGGGACGTGGCGGGTGGATGGCTACACCTTC.